The entry below gives a single T cell receptor (beta chain) sequence along with its context. Its cognate antigen is unknown. This entry belongs to a study of T cells in Graves' hyperthyroidism and ophthalmopathy. Study observations and caveats: Using 13 V-J features, a model discriminated ophthalmopathy from stable hyperthyroidism.

Amplified TCR beta CDR3 regions came from RNA transcripts. Using the HTBI primer set, a first-round RT-PCR was run on the TCR CDR3. TCRdb recomputed calls from the multiplex PCR reads with MiXCR, one row per CDR3 protein. The data show 300,000 to 350,000 distinct CDR3 sequences, approximately 15% seen once. Germline V gene sequence: CDR1 LNHNV, CDR2 YYDKDF (reference sequence). Trimming left V 0 bases short and J 5 bases short, with 7 bases between. CDR3 length: 14 residues. V usage is TRBV15 and J usage is TRBJ1-4; no definite D call. Sample: blood. This receptor was taken from a woman between 25 and 40 years old with Graves' hyperthyroidism. The CDR3 protein is CATSRDRKNEKLFF. CDR3 DNA sequence: TGTGCCACCAGCAGAGATCGCAAGAATGAAAAACTGTTTTTT.